The TCR beta chain described here comes from a study of Ad26.COV2.S vaccination and SARS-CoV-2 variants listed by TCRdb under 2021. Background on the whole study: Donors in the vaccine arm were drawn from COV1001, a phase I-IIa trial of Ad26.COV2.S in healthy adults that was multicentre, randomized, double-blind and placebo-controlled. Ad26.COV2.S was given intramuscularly at 5x10^10 or 1x10^11 viral particles, as a single shot or as two shots 56 days apart. The specificity and breadth of SARS-CoV-2-reactive T cell receptors after Ad26.COV2.S vaccination were assessed by TCRbeta repertoire sequencing. The TCR-sequenced set comprised about 32 samples: around 20 Ad26.COV2.S vaccine recipients, 5 placebo recipients and 8 SARS-CoV-2 convalescent individuals. Trial participants were randomized into five groups of five: low-dose or high-dose Ad26.COV2.S given once or twice, or placebo on both occasions. Investigators remained blinded to trial group allocation during experiments and outcome assessment. Beyond this particular receptor, the publication reports: Vaccine and placebo recipients had similar non-spike TCR breadth, a finding consistent with the vaccine containing only spike. After vaccination, spike-specific CD8+ and CD4+ T cell responses were reported to show substantial breadth. The authors noted that total T cell responses may have been underestimated by the TCR breadth and depth analyses. Compared with placebo recipients, Ad26.COV2.S recipients showed higher spike-specific TCR breadth (P = 0.0014). Comparing responses between vaccine doses or regimens was not something the study was powered to do.

Turning to this clone: No antigen is known for it. It has no much larger one-base neighbor in the sample; base qualities were not kept.

The germline V gene sets CDR1 to SNHLY and CDR2 to FYNNEI. Inclusive of the bounding cysteine and phenylalanine, the CDR3 is 19 residues long. The sequence is cut down to CDR3 DNA, 57 bases in frame from base 1. Relative to germline, V is 1 base shorter and J is 2 bases shorter, with 22 bases between their ends. The meaning of the sample's treatment or condition label: approximately 18 received Ad26.COV2.S at low or high dose, single or two shots; 5 received placebo; per-sample allocation not given. For vaccine and placebo recipients, the sequenced repertoires came from samples collected on day 63 after the first injection. In Cohort 1b, about 25 adults aged 18-55 years were enrolled at a single site in Boston, USA, between 29 July and 7 August 2020. Ad26.COV2.S consisted of a replication-incompetent adenovirus type 26 vector by which a prefusion-stabilized SARS-CoV-2 spike protein from the original Wuhan strain was expressed.

The immunoSEQ Assay was used to sequence TCRbeta CDR3 regions. After extraction, genomic DNA underwent amplification by bias-controlled multiplex PCR, followed by high-throughput sequencing. The paper's processing steps were these. Collapsing and filtering of sequences were performed to quantify the absolute abundance of each unique TCRbeta CDR3 region. T cell fraction was estimated by normalizing TCRbeta template counts to usable DNA, which was measured by amplifying reference genes present in all nucleated cells. Repertoire TCRs were annotated as SARS-CoV-2-specific when V gene, CDR3 amino acid sequence and J gene were exactly matched to a known reactive TCR set. MIRA supplied the reference SARS-CoV-2 TCR set, which was filtered for enrichment in COVID-19-positive ImmuneCODE repertoires so that public or cross-reactive TCRs were removed. Based on the MIRA antigens, annotated TCRs were further analysed at the level of specific ORF or position within ORF. Breadth was defined as the number of annotated unique rearrangements divided by the total number of unique productive rearrangements, and depth was defined as the summed frequency of the annotated unique rearrangements. Two-sided Wilcoxon rank-sum tests were applied when comparing TCR breadth between groups. TCRdb carries this immuneACCESS record with in-frame sequences only. Its versions omit some clonotypes, under half of them owing to an unresolved V gene in the studies checked, with the rest unexplained. Clone size and V and J calls were adopted from that table, with D and trimming inferred from the DNA. This sample lists about 400,000 clones; 80% to 90% were detected once. The ten largest clonotypes hold roughly 3.2% of the sample.

This receptor was obtained from a person between 18 and 59 years old who received the Ad26.COV2.S COVID-19 vaccine or a placebo. In this chain, TRBV2 is recombined with TRBJ2-3; the D call could be TRBD1 or TRBD2, with each sharing 5 bases. The sequenced sample was peripheral blood, obtained in a trial of Ad26.COV2.S vaccine versus placebo. The CDR3 amino acid sequence is: CASSEGLLGPLSPTDTQYF. In nucleotide form, the sequence is TGTGCCAGCAGTGAAGGGCTTCTGGGACCGCTATCGCCCACAGATACGCAGTATTTT.